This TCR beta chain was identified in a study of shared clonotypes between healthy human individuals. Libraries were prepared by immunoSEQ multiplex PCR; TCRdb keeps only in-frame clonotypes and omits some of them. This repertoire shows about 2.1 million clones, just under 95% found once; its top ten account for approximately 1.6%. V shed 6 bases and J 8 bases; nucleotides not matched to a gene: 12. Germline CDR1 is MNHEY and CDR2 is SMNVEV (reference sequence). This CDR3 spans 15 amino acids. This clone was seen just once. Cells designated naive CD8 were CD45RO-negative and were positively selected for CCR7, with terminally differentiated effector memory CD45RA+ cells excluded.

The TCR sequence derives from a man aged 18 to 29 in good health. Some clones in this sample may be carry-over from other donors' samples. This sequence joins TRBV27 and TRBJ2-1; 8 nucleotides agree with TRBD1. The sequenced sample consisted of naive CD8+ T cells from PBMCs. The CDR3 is CASRETGGWGDEQFF. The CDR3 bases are TGTGCCAGCAGAGAAACAGGGGGTTGGGGAGATGAGCAGTTCTTC.